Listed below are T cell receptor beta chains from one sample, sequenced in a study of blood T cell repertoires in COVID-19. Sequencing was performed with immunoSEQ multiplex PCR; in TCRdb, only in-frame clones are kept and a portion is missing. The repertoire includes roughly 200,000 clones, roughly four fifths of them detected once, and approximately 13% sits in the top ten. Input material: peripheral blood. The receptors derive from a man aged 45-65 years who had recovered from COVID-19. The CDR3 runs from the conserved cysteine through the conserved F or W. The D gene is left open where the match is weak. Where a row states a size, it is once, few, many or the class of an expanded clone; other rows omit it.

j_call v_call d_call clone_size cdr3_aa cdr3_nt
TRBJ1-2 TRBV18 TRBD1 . CASSAEQGALYGYTF TGTGCCAGCTCAGCCGAACAGGGGGCTCTCTATGGCTACACCTTC
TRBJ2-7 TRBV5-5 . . CASSGSSYEQYF TGTGCCAGCTCGGGGTCCTCCTACGAGCAGTACTTC
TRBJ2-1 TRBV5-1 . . CASSSGLTAQNEQFF TGCGCCAGCAGCTCGGGACTGACAGCCCAGAATGAGCAGTTCTTC
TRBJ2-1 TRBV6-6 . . CASTLRRTAPNEQFF TGTGCCAGCACCCTACGACGGACAGCGCCCAATGAGCAGTTCTTC
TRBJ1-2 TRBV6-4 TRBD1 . CASSLGQGHYGYTF TGTGCCAGCAGTCTCGGACAGGGGCACTATGGCTACACCTTC
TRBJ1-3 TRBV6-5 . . CASSSGSTIYF TGTGCCAGCTCCTCTGGGAGCACCATATATTTT
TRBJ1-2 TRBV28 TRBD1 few CASSFYGLRQGANYGYTF TGTGCCAGCAGTTTTTACGGTCTCCGACAGGGAGCAAACTATGGCTACACCTTC
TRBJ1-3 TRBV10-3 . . CAISRGQIGGNTIYF TGTGCCATCAGCCGCGGACAGATCGGGGGAAACACCATATATTTT
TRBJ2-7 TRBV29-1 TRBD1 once CSAYRGAAYEQYF TGCAGCGCCTACAGGGGGGCAGCCTACGAGCAGTACTTC
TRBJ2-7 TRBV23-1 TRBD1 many CASSQRTGPYEQYF TGCGCCAGCAGTCAACGGACAGGTCCGTACGAGCAGTACTTC
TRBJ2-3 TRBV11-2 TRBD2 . CASSFPAGGPTDTQYF TGTGCCAGCAGCTTCCCAGCGGGAGGGCCCACAGATACGCAGTATTTT
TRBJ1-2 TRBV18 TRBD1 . CASSPDRASYGYTF TGTGCCAGCTCGCCAGACAGGGCCTCTTATGGCTACACCTTC
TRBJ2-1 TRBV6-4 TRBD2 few CASSPLAGTYNEQFF TGTGCCAGCAGCCCACTAGCGGGAACCTACAATGAGCAGTTCTTC
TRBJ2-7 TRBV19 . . CASSSRQDSPYEQYF TGTGCCAGTAGTTCCCGACAGGACTCGCCCTACGAGCAGTACTTC
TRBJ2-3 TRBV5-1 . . CASSLDKSDTDTQYF TGCGCCAGCAGCTTGGACAAGTCCGACACAGATACGCAGTATTTT
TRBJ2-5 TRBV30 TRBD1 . CAWSGATGGQETQYF TGTGCCTGGAGTGGAGCGACAGGGGGTCAAGAGACCCAGTACTTC
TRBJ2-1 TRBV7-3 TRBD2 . CASSPPGLAGANEQFF TGTGCCAGCAGCCCCCCGGGACTAGCGGGAGCCAATGAGCAGTTCTTC
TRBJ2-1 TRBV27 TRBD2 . CASSQLAVLYNEQFF TGTGCCAGCAGTCAACTAGCGGTTTTATACAATGAGCAGTTCTTC
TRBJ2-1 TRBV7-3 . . CASSLSRVAAEQFF TGTGCCAGCAGCTTATCGAGGGTAGCGGCTGAGCAGTTCTTC
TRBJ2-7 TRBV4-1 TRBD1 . CASSQGQGGLYEQYF TGCGCCAGCAGCCAAGGACAGGGTGGACTCTACGAGCAGTACTTC
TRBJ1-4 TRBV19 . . CASSIRIRGTEKLFF TGTGCCAGTAGTATTCGGATCCGGGGAACTGAAAAACTGTTTTTT
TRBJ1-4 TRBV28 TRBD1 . CASSRGQANEKLFF TGTGCCAGCAGCCGCGGACAGGCTAATGAAAAACTGTTTTTT
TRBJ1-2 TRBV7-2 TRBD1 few CASSTPGQGYGYGYTF TGTGCCAGCAGCACGCCGGGACAGGGTTATGGCTATGGCTACACCTTC
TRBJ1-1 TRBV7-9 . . CATRAGSMNTEAFF TGTGCCACGCGAGCAGGTTCCATGAACACTGAAGCTTTCTTT
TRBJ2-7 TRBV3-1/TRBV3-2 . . CASSPPGAGYEQYF TGTGCCAGCAGCCCCCCAGGGGCCGGCTACGAGCAGTACTTC
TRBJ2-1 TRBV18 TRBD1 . CASSPQQGEAGEQFF TGTGCCAGCTCACCACAGCAGGGGGAAGCTGGCGAGCAGTTCTTC
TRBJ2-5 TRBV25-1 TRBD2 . CASSKAGRIGETQYF TGTGCCAGCAGTAAAGCGGGAAGAATCGGAGAGACCCAGTACTTC
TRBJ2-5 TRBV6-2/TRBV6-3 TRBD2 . CASSGRLAGGTLNGETQYF TGTGCCAGCAGCGGGAGACTAGCGGGAGGCACCCTAAATGGAGAGACCCAGTACTTC
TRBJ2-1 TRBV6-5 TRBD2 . CASSYSSGRVNEQFF TGTGCCAGCAGTTACTCTAGCGGGAGGGTCAATGAGCAGTTCTTC
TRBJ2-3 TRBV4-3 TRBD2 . CASSQERVGTSEEVYTDTQYF TGCGCCAGCAGCCAAGAAAGGGTCGGAACTAGCGAGGAGGTATACACAGATACGCAGTATTTT
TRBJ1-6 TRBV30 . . CAWSQAPGASSPLHF TGTGCCTGGAGTCAGGCTCCAGGGGCAAGTTCACCCCTCCACTTT
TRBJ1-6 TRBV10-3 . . CAISDRGDSPLHF TGTGCCATCAGTGACAGGGGTGATTCACCCCTCCACTTT
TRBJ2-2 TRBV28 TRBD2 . CASSLRTSGSIGELFF TGTGCCAGCAGTTTGCGGACTAGCGGGAGTATCGGGGAGCTGTTTTTT
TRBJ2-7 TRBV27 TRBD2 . CASSPYSGRAYHEQYF TGTGCCAGCAGCCCCTATAGCGGGAGGGCCTACCACGAGCAGTACTTC
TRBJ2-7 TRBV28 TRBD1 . CASSRDRVSYEQYF TGTGCCAGCAGTCGCGACAGGGTTTCCTACGAGCAGTACTTC
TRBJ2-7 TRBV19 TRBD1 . CASSQGRTGREQYF TGTGCCAGTAGTCAAGGGAGGACAGGGCGCGAGCAGTACTTC
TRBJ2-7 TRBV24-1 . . CATSDSRGLSDEQYF TGTGCCACCAGTGACTCGCGGGGACTTTCGGACGAGCAGTACTTC
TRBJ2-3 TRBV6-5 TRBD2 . CASGGGRGADTQYF TGTGCCAGCGGCGGCGGGAGAGGTGCAGATACGCAGTATTTT
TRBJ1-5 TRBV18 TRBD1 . CASSELGQGNQPQHF TGTGCCAGCTCCGAATTGGGACAGGGCAATCAGCCCCAGCATTTT
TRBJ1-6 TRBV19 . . CGSRDYYNSPLHF TGTGGCAGCAGGGACTATTATAATTCACCCCTCCACTTT